The 32 T cell receptor beta chains below were found in one sample sequenced in a study of breast tumors, draining lymph nodes, adjacent tissues (TCRdb year 2016). Library method: multiplex PCR. This sample was sequenced with an Illumina HiSeq 2000. TCRdb cleaned the public reads at Q25 with fastp, built clones with MiXCR and kept in-frame beta chains. Rows matching on CDR3 protein sequence are summarized as one entry with the most common DNA and genes. For this sample the table gives about 140,000 distinct CDR3 sequences, of which around 20% were detected only once. The ten largest clones capture around 2.7% of the sample. Lymph node samples were obtained from the axillary draining lymph nodes of breast cancer patients. Sequencing was performed on axillary lymph node tissue. The receptors come from a female donor with breast cancer. Some clones in this sample may be carry-over from other donors' samples.

The chain recombines TRBV6-5 with TRBJ2-1; 10 bases are shared with TRBD2. The CDR3 extends over 15 amino acids. After removal of 4 bases from V and 12 bases from J, the junction contained 12 bases not matched to a gene. The germline V gene encodes CDR1 MNHEY and CDR2 SVGAGI. CDR3 in amino acids: CASSSLAGLYSGQFF. In nucleotides, the CDR3 is TGTGCCAGCAGTTCACTAGCGGGACTCTACAGTGGGCAGTTCTTC.

A word on this clonotype: The junction and the germline gene differ at one end; a read error may be behind it. The V gene is TRBV6-6, the J gene TRBJ2-1; no reliable D call. Germline V gene data show CDR1 as MNHNY and CDR2 as SVGAGI (reference sequence). The CDR3 sequence is 13 residues long. In DNA form, the CDR3 reads TGTGCCAGCACTTCAGGCCCCTACGATGAGCAGTTCTTC. Translation gives CASTSGPYDEQFF.

This clonotype was found many times. The genes are TRBV5-6 and TRBJ2-7; 9 bases are a match to TRBD2. This CDR3 contains 14 residues. V dropped 5 bases and J dropped 4; count of bases not matched to a gene: 7. CDR1 is SGHDT and CDR2 is YYEEEE in the germline V gene. The chain's CDR3 is CASRRSGRNYEQYF. CDR3 in DNA: TGTGCCAGCAGGCGTAGCGGGAGAAATTACGAGCAGTACTTC.

There are many counts of this clonotype. The rearrangement joins TRBV14 to TRBJ2-7; TRBD2 matches at 9 bases. With 5 bases clipped from V and 6 bases from J, the junction kept 8 bases outside the gene matches. CDR1 and CDR2 from the germline V gene are SGHDN and FVKESK. The CDR3 length is 14 residues. The CDR3 sequence: CASSAAGGPGEQYF. CDR3 nucleotides: TGTGCCAGCAGCGCGGCGGGAGGGCCCGGCGAGCAGTACTTC.

Of note for this clonotype: A much larger clone sits a single nucleotide away, making a read error possible. The CDR3 nucleotides read TGTGCCTGCAGCACAGGACACGGCTACACCTTC. This encodes CACSTGHGYTF. The V call is TRBV7-9, the J call TRBJ1-2; D possibly corresponds to TRBD1 (5 bases). The CDR3 is 11 amino acids. Germline lookup yields CDR1 SEHNR and CDR2 FQNEAQ (reference sequence).

Remarks on this clonotype: One base away lies a much larger clone, so this may be a sequencing read error. The V call is TRBV19, the J call TRBJ1-6; TRBD1 agrees at 8 bases. The germline gives CDR1 LNHDA, CDR2 SQIVND (reference sequence). This CDR3 has 15 residues. Trimming cost V 0 bases and J 11 bases; bases outside gene matches: 6. The CDR3, as DNA: TGTGCCAGTAGTATAGAAGGGACAGGCCGACCACCCCTCCACTTT. Translation: CASSIEGTGRPPLHF.

A remark on this clonotype: A much larger clone is a single base away; this may be a read error. The genes are TRBV12-3 or TRBV12-4 and TRBJ2-7; D remains unclear. The CDR3 has 12 amino acids. Trimming took off 2 bases at V and 6 bases at J, with 8 bases between the two ends. The CDR3 reads CASSLMPCEQYF. CDR3 sequence (DNA): TGTGCCAGCAGTTTAATGCCCTGCGAGCAGTACTTC.

This clonotype was picked up many times. The genes are TRBV11-3 and TRBJ2-2, with 8 nucleotides matching TRBD1. CDR1 is SGHNT, CDR2 YENEEA, per germline. V lost 5 bases to trimming and J lost 7 bases; unmatched junction nucleotides: 3. The CDR3 length is 13 residues. CDR3 region: CASSLGQVGELFF. The CDR3 region has the DNA TGTGCCAGCAGCCTGGGACAGGTCGGGGAGCTGTTTTTT.

At least ten counts were recorded for this clonotype. V usage is TRBV20-1 and J usage is TRBJ1-5; 12 bases align to TRBD1. Germline V gene lookup returns CDR1 DFQATT and CDR2 SNEGSKA (reference sequence). The CDR3 covers 16 residues. The V gene end was trimmed by 2 bases and the J gene end by 5 bases; junction bases not matched to a gene: 7. The CDR3 bases are TGCAGTGCTAGAATACCGGGACAGGGGGCTCATCAGCCCCAGCATTTT. Its protein is CSARIPGQGAHQPQHF.

The rearrangement joins TRBV28 to TRBJ1-6, with D perhaps matching TRBD1 (5 bases). Germline-derived CDR1 and CDR2 are MDHEN and SYDVKM. The CDR3 length is 15 residues. V lost 3 bases and J 7 bases, leaving 13 bases between the germline ends. The CDR3 loop is CASSLSTGRNSPLHF. CDR3 coding DNA: TGTGCCAGCAGTTTGAGTACGGGACGGAATTCACCCCTCCACTTT.

This clonotype was detected only once. A much bigger clone sits one base away, suggesting this may be a read error. The DNA is omitted, as the CDR3 cannot be located on it reliably, and the CDR3 follows TCRdb's listing. The rearrangement uses TRBV7-9 and TRBJ2-2; the D call of TRBD1 is as the table states it, not checked on the DNA. Germline values: CDR1 SEHNR, CDR2 FQNEAQ (reference sequence). The CDR3 adds up to 16 amino acids, both ends counted. CDR3 sequence reads: CASTEVGHGNTGELLF.

This clonotype has just a few counts. The V and J genes are TRBV18 and TRBJ1-4; D is possibly TRBD1 (6 bases). Germline V gene data show CDR1 as KGHSH and CDR2 as LQKENI. V was clipped by 0 bases and J by 3 bases, with 11 bases between them. CDR3 length: 16 amino acids. The CDR3 sequence: CASSPPGGSSNEKLFF. The CDR3 DNA reads TGTGCCAGCTCACCACCAGGGGGTAGCTCTAATGAAAAACTGTTTTTT.

The sample holds many counts of this clonotype. The rearrangement uses TRBV6-1 and TRBJ2-5; 9 bases line up with TRBD2. The CDR3 runs to 18 residues. Looked up from germline, CDR1 is MNHNS and CDR2 is SASEGT. V was clipped by 5 bases and J by 2 bases; unmatched bases: 15. The CDR3 protein is CASSNNPRPSGKQETQYF. In nucleotides, the CDR3 is TGTGCCAGCAGTAATAACCCAAGGCCTAGCGGGAAGCAAGAGACCCAGTACTTC.

The table lists this clonotype with many counts. The rearrangement links TRBV30 to TRBJ1-6; unclear D gene. V lost 5 bases and J 4 bases, leaving 18 bases between the germline ends. The CDR3 contains 16 residues. CDR1 GTSNPN and CDR2 SVGIG come from the germline V gene (reference sequence). The CDR3 loop is CAWESHGPRYNSPLHF. The DNA of the CDR3 is TGTGCCTGGGAATCTCACGGGCCCCGATATAATTCACCCCTCCACTTT.

Points on this clonotype: A much larger clone lies one base from this, so it may be a read error. V is TRBV6-1 and J is TRBJ2-1; a weak D match, TRBD1 (6 bases). The CDR3 runs 15 residues. Germline values: CDR1 MNHNS, CDR2 SASEGT. As DNA, the CDR3 is TGTACCAGCAGTGAAGTAAACAGGGCTTACAATGAGCAGTTCTTC. This encodes CTSSEVNRAYNEQFF.

On this clonotype itself: It may be a read error: a sequence one base away is much more abundant. The chain links TRBV2 to TRBJ1-5; D gene unclear. Trimming shortened V by 6 bases and J by 3 bases, and 12 bases separated the two germline ends. The CDR3 length is 14 residues. CDR1 and CDR2 (germline): SNHLY, FYNNEI. The CDR3 reads CASRSAASNQPQHF. CDR3 sequence (DNA): TGTGCCAGCAGATCGGCAGCCTCCAATCAGCCCCAGCATTTT.

Note on this clonotype: A much larger clone differs by one base, so this may be a read error. This chain joins TRBV10-3 and TRBJ2-1, with D possibly called TRBD1 or TRBD2 (5 bases each). The length of the CDR3 is 11 residues. Per the germline V gene, CDR1 is ENHRY and CDR2 is SYGVKD. In DNA, the CDR3 is TGTGCCATCGGGGGAGTCAATGAGCAGCTCTTC. Its protein product is CAIGGVNEQLF.

This clonotype appeared many times. The rearrangement uses TRBV12-3 or TRBV12-4 and TRBJ2-3; TRBD2 might be the D (5 bases). V lost 6 bases to trimming and J lost 2 bases, with 12 bases between them. The CDR3 runs to 14 residues. In nucleotides, the CDR3 is TGTGCCAGCAGAAAGGACTCCCCCACAGATACGCAGTATTTT. Residues: CASRKDSPTDTQYF.

In its sample, this clonotype was seen many times. The rearrangement links TRBV7-9 to TRBJ2-5; 9 bases fit TRBD2. Germline-derived CDR1 and CDR2 are SEHNR and FQNEAQ (reference sequence). CDR3 length: 16 residues. With V trimmed by 2 bases and J by 2 bases, 6 bases remained unmatched. The CDR3 reads CASSLSSLAGQETQYF. The CDR3 DNA follows: TGTGCCAGCAGCTTAAGCTCGCTAGCGGGGCAAGAGACCCAGTACTTC.

This clonotype has at least ten counts. The J gene is TRBJ2-1, the V gene TRBV4-3; D not certain. This CDR3 comprises 13 residues. CDR1 and CDR2 (germline): LGHNA, YSLEER. V was cut by 0 bases and J by 12 bases, with 12 bases left in between. For the CDR3, the DNA is TGCGCCAGCAGCCAAGAGTGGGGAAGGGCGCAGTTCTTC. Translated: CASSQEWGRAQFF.

This clonotype was detected many times. The chain employs TRBV7-2 and TRBJ2-7; 7 bases are a match to TRBD2. CDR3 length equals 15 residues. Unmatched junction bases numbered 6, after V lost 2 bases and J lost 2 bases. Per the germline V gene, CDR1 is SGHTA and CDR2 is FQGNSA. CDR3 in DNA: TGTGCCAGCAGCTTATCGGCGGGAGAGCCCTACGAGCAGTACTTC. Translating gives CASSLSAGEPYEQYF.

This clonotype was counted many times. The chain recombines TRBV5-5 with TRBJ2-5, with D tentatively TRBD1 or TRBD2 (6 bases each). The length of the CDR3 is 15 residues. Germline V gene sequence: CDR1 SGHKS, CDR2 YYEKEE (reference sequence). V lost 3 bases to trimming and J lost 4 bases, with 16 bases between them. The CDR3 DNA reads TGTGCCAGCAGCTCGGGACTCTCCAGGGGAGAGACCCAGTACTTC. Translated, it gives CASSSGLSRGETQYF.

This clonotype was counted many times. The chain combines TRBV11-1 with TRBJ2-5, with D perhaps TRBD2 (7 bases). V was trimmed by 5 bases and J by 2 bases, leaving 18 bases between them. This CDR3 is 16 amino acids long. Germline loops: CDR1 SGHAT, CDR2 FQDESV (reference sequence). The CDR3: CASSPGEGDGQETQYF. As DNA, the CDR3 is TGTGCCAGCAGCCCAGGGGAGGGGGACGGACAAGAGACCCAGTACTTC.

This clonotype was observed many times. The genes are TRBV3-1 and TRBJ2-5; the match to TRBD2 covers 12 bases. Per germline, CDR1 LGHDT and CDR2 YNNKEL (reference sequence). The CDR3 has 15 residues. With 5 bases clipped from V and 5 bases from J, the junction kept 6 bases outside the gene matches. Here the CDR3 DNA reads TGTGCCAGCAGCTCGCGGACTAGCGGGACGGAGACCCAGTACTTC. It codes for CASSSRTSGTETQYF.

A word on this clonotype: A much larger clone is a single base away; this may be a read error. The rearrangement joins TRBV12-5 to TRBJ2-5, with D perhaps assigned TRBD1 or TRBD2 (6 bases each). The CDR3 runs 17 residues. Deletions cut 0 bases from V and 5 bases from J, with 19 bases between. Germline CDR1 is LGHNT and CDR2 is FRNRAP. The CDR3 coding sequence is TGTGCTAGTGGTTTGGTACTAAAAAGAAGGGGGGCGGAGACCCAGTACTTC. It encodes CASGLVLKRRGAETQYF.

Regarding this clonotype: Just one base apart from a much larger clone, this may be a read error. The chain carries TRBV4-3 and TRBJ2-1; tentative D call: TRBD1 (6 bases). The CDR3 runs to 16 residues. Per the germline V gene, CDR1 is LGHNA and CDR2 is YSLEER. CDR3: CAGSQDPGTRNNEQFF. Here the CDR3 DNA reads TGCGCCGGCAGCCAAGATCCCGGGACAAGGAACAATGAGCAGTTCTTC.

This clonotype was recorded many times. The chain joins TRBV30 to TRBJ1-5; D is uncertain. This CDR3 has 15 residues. Germline CDR1 GTSNPN, CDR2 SVGIG (reference sequence). The V end lost 3 bases, the J end lost 2 bases, and 14 bases lay between the germline ends. The CDR3 DNA reads TGTGCCTGGAGCCCTGGGCAGGTAGGCAATCAGCCCCAGCATTTT. Its translation is CAWSPGQVGNQPQHF.

This clonotype has at least ten counts. The chain uses TRBV2 and TRBJ2-7; 8 nucleotides align to TRBD2. The junction had 11 bases not matched to a gene; V was cut back by 4 bases and J by 0 bases. The CDR3 sequence is 17 residues long. Germline lookup yields CDR1 SNHLY and CDR2 FYNNEI. The CDR3 DNA follows: TGTGCCAGCAGTGGAGGTCTAGCGGGTGGCTCCTCCTACGAGCAGTACTTC. Residues: CASSGGLAGGSSYEQYF.

This clonotype was seen many times. V and J are TRBV2 and TRBJ2-1, with 9 bases identical to TRBD2. Germline trimming cut 7 bases from V and 4 bases from J; bases unmatched to any gene: 5. CDR1 and CDR2 from the germline V gene are SNHLY and FYNNEI. CDR3 length equals 14 residues. The CDR3 loop is CASKSGRQYNEQFF. The CDR3 DNA reads TGTGCCAGCAAGAGCGGGAGGCAATACAATGAGCAGTTCTTC.

In its sample, this clonotype was seen many times. This rearrangement joins TRBV9 to TRBJ2-3; D unclear. The CDR3 runs 11 residues. V lost 4 bases and J 6 bases, leaving 6 bases between the germline ends. Germline loops: CDR1 SGDLS, CDR2 YYNGEE. Here the CDR3 DNA reads TGTGCCAGCAGCTCGCAGGATACGCAGTATTTT. Its translation: CASSSQDTQYF.

This clonotype was recorded many times. V and J are TRBV10-2 and TRBJ2-6; tentative D call: TRBD2 (6 bases). Germline CDR1 is WSHSY and CDR2 is SAAADI. Deletions cut 0 bases from V and 4 bases from J, with 10 bases between. The CDR3 totals 16 residues. The CDR3: CASSESSGFGANVLTF. The CDR3 DNA is TGCGCCAGCAGTGAGTCGAGCGGGTTCGGGGCCAACGTCCTGACTTTC.

The chain has TRBV7-9 and TRBJ2-5; 9 bases are shared with TRBD2. The CDR3 is 17 residues long. In germline, CDR1 is SEHNR, CDR2 FQNEAQ (reference sequence). V was clipped by 1 base and J by 2 bases; unmatched bases: 8. In nucleotides, the CDR3 is TGTGCCAGCAGCTTAGTTAGCGGGGGTAGGTCGCAAGAGACCCAGTACTTC. Encoded protein: CASSLVSGGRSQETQYF.